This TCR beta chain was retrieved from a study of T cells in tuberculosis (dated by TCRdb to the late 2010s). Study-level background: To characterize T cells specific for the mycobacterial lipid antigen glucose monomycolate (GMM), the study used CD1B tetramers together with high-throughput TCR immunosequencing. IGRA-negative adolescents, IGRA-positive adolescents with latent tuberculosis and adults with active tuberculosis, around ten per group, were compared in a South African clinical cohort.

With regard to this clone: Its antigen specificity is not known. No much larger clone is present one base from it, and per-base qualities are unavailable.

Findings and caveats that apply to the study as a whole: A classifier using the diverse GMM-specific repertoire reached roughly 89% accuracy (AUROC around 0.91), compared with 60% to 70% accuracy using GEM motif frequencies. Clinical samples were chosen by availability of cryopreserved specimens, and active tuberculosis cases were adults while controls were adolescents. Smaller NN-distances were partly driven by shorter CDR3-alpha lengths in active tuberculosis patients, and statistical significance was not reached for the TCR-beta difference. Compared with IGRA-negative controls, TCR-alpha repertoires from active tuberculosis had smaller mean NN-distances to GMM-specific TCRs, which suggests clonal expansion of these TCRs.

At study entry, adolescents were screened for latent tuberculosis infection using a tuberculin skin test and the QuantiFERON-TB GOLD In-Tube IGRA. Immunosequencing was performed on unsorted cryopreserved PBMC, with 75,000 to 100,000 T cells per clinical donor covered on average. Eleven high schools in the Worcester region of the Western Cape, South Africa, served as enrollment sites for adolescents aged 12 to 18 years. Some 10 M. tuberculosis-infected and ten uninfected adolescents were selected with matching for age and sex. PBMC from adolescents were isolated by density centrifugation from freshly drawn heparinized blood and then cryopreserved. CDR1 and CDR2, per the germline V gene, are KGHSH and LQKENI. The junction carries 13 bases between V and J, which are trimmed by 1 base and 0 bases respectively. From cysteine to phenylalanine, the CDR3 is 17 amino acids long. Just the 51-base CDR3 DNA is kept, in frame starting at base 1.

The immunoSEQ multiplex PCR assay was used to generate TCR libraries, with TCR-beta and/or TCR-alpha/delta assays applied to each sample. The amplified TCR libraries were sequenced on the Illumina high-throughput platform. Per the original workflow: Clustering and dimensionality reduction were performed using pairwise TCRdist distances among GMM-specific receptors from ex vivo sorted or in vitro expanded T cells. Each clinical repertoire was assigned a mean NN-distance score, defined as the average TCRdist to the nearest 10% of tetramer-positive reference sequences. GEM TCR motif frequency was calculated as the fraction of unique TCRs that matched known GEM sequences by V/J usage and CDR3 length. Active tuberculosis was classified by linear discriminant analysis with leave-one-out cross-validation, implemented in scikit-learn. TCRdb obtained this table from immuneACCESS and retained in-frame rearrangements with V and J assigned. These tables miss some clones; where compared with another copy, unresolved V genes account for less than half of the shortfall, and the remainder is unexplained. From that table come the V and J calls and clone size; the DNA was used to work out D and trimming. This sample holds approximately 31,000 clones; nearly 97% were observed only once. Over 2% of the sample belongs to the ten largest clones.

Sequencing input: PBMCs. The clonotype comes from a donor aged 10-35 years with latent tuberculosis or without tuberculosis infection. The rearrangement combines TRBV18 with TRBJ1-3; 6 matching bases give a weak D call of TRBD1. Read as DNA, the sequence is TGTGCCAGCTCACCACGCGCGGGGGGCCTCTCTGGAAACACCATATATTTT. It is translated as CASSPRAGGLSGNTIYF.